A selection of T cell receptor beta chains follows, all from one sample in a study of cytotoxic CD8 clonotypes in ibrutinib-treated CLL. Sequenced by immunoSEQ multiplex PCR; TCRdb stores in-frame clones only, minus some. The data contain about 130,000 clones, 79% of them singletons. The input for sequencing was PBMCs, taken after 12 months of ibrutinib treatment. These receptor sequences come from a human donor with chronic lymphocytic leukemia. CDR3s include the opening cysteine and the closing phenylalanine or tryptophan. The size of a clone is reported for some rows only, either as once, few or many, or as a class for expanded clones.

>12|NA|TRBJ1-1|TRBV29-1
CSADRENTEAFF
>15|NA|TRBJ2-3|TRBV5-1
CASSLVSGDTDTQYF
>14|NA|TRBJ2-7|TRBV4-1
CASSLGLRDYEQYF
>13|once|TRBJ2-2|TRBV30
CTWSWGSTGELFF
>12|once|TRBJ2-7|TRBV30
CALQDTTYEQYF
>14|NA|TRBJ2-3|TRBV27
CASSSHRELGTQYF
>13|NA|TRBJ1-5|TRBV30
CAWSSGEEQPQHF
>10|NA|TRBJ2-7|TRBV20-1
CSARVEWEYF
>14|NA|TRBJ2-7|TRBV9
CASSVVDYSYEQYF
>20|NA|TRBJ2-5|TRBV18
CASSPPYLGGGTANQETQYF
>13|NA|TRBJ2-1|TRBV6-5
CASRGTSGIEQFF
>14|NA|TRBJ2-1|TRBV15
CATVRDYSYNEQFF
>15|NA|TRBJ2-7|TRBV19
CASSIDLWRNYEQYF